These 16 T cell receptor beta chains came from one sample sequenced in a study of T cell responses to AZD1222 COVID-19 vaccine. The protocol was immunoSEQ multiplex PCR, while the TCRdb copy is restricted to in-frame clones and leaves out a portion. The data show around 140,000 clones, with 93% seen just once and 5% to 6.5% held by the top ten. Sequenced material: peripheral blood, taken on day 0 of AZD1222 vaccination. These receptors all stem from an adult in good health.

The genes are TRBV5-6 and TRBJ1-1, with 7 bases that match TRBD1. This CDR3 spans 13 amino acids. Trimming removed 1 base from V and 7 bases from J; junction bases left unmatched: 4. Germline loops: CDR1 SGHDT, CDR2 YYEEEE. Written as DNA, the CDR3 is TGTGCCAGCAGCTTGAATTGGGACAGTGAAGCTTTCTTT. Translated: CASSLNWDSEAFF. The variable domain in full, with the rest retrieved from reference TRBV5-6 and TRBJ1-1, is DAGVTQSPTHLIKTRGQQVTLRCSPKSGHDTVSWYQQALGQGPQFIFQYYEEEERQRGNFPDRFSGHQFPNYSSELNVNALLLGDSALYLCASSLNWDSEAFFGQGTRLTVV.

The genes are TRBV19 and TRBJ1-2; D is unresolved. Trimming left V 6 bases short and J 2 bases short, with 16 bases between. The CDR3 runs 15 residues. The germline V gene has CDR1 LNHDA and CDR2 SQIVND (reference sequence). The CDR3 DNA is TGTGCCAGTAGAAGAGGGAGGGCGGCAAACTATGGCTACACCTTC. Amino acids: CASRRGRAANYGYTF. Full variable domain (remainder filled in from reference TRBV19 and TRBJ1-2): DGGITQSPKYLFRKEGQNVTLSCEQNLNHDAMYWYRQDPGQGLRLIYYSQIVNDFQKGDIAEGYSVSREKKESFPLTVTSAQKNPTAFYLCASRRGRAANYGYTFGSGTRLTVV.

This chain connects TRBV6-5 to TRBJ2-3; TRBD2 agrees at 9 bases. V was clipped by 2 bases and J by 4 bases; unmatched bases: 7. CDR3 size: 16 residues. CDR1 is MNHEY and CDR2 is SVGAGI in the germline V gene. The CDR3 protein is CASSYGGSGSSDTQYF. CDR3 nucleotide sequence: TGTGCCAGCAGTTACGGCGGTAGCGGGAGTTCAGATACGCAGTATTTT.

The V call is TRBV15, the J call TRBJ1-2; no reliable D call. The V end was cut by 6 bases, the J end by 1 base, with 9 bases between. In germline, CDR1 is LNHNV, CDR2 YYDKDF (reference sequence). There are 13 residues in the CDR3. CDR3 in amino acids: CATSLGLNYGYTF. The CDR3 nucleotides read TGTGCCACCAGTCTCGGGCTTAACTATGGCTACACCTTC.

The rearrangement joins TRBV6-6 to TRBJ1-1; D is unclear. CDR1 and CDR2 (germline): MNHNY, SVGAGI (reference sequence). The CDR3 extends over 12 amino acids. V lost 6 bases to trimming and J lost 5 bases, with 10 bases between them. The CDR3 DNA follows: TGTGCCAGCAGGTTGGAGGGTACTGAAGCTTTCTTT. It specifies CASRLEGTEAFF.

This chain uses TRBV2 with TRBJ1-2, with D possibly being TRBD1 (5 bases). There are 13 residues in the CDR3. V gave up 4 bases and J gave up 5 bases, with 11 bases separating them. Germline V gene data show CDR1 as SNHLY and CDR2 as FYNNEI. The CDR3 sequence: CASSGPGWYGYTF. As DNA, the CDR3 is TGTGCCAGCAGTGGACCAGGGTGGTATGGCTACACCTTC.

The chain recombines TRBV5-4 with TRBJ1-1, with D possibly being TRBD1 (5 bases). Trimming stripped 0 bases from V and 4 bases from J, with 10 bases between. The CDR3 loop spans 14 amino acids. CDR1 is SGHNT, CDR2 YYREEE, per germline (reference sequence). As DNA, the CDR3 is TGTGCCAGCAGCTTGGCCGTGGGGGGCACTGAAGCTTTCTTT. Its protein product is CASSLAVGGTEAFF.

The chain couples TRBV2 to TRBJ1-2, with 7 bases lining up with TRBD1. This CDR3 has 14 amino acids. CDR1 is SNHLY, CDR2 FYNNEI, per germline. V lost 7 bases to trimming and J lost 7 bases; unmatched junction nucleotides: 12. The DNA of the CDR3 is TGTGCCAGCACCCCCGGGACAGACACTCTTGGCTACACCTTC. Protein: CASTPGTDTLGYTF.

V is TRBV9 and J is TRBJ2-7; 9 nucleotides align to TRBD1. Trimming at V came to 8 bases and at J to 5 bases, leaving 5 bases not matched to a gene. The CDR3 extends over 12 amino acids. Germline lookup yields CDR1 SGDLS and CDR2 YYNGEE. DNA of the CDR3: TGTGCCAGTGGAAGGACAGGGGACGAGCAGTACTTC. This encodes CASGRTGDEQYF.

This chain joins TRBV7-8 and TRBJ2-7, with 12 positions matching TRBD2. The CDR3 contains 19 residues. Trimming cost V 1 base and J 4 bases; bases outside gene matches: 14. The germline V gene encodes CDR1 SGHVS and CDR2 FQNEAQ. The CDR3 sequence is CASSLGSTSGSLRGYEQYF. DNA for the CDR3: TGTGCCAGCAGCTTAGGTTCGACTAGCGGGAGCCTTCGCGGGTACGAGCAGTACTTC.

DNA for the CDR3: TGTGCCACCAGCAGGGACAGGGTGAACACTGAAGCTTTCTTT. Translating it yields CATSRDRVNTEAFF. The genes are TRBV15 and TRBJ1-1; TRBD1 matches at 8 bases. This CDR3 has 14 amino acids. V shed 3 bases, J shed 0 bases, and the junction held 0 bases outside the gene matches. CDR1 LNHNV and CDR2 YYDKDF come from the germline V gene (reference sequence). The full variable domain, with the rest looked up from reference TRBV15 and TRBJ1-1, is DAMVIQNPRYQVTQFGKPVTLSCSQTLNHNVMYWYQQKSSQAPKLLFHYYDKDFNNEADTPDNFQSRRPNTSFCFLDIRSPGLGDTAMYLCATSRDRVNTEAFFGQGTRLTVV.

The chain employs TRBV15 and TRBJ1-2; 9 bases agree with TRBD1. The CDR3 has 14 residues. CDR1 LNHNV and CDR2 YYDKDF come from the germline V gene (reference sequence). The trim removed 6 bases at V and 4 bases at J, leaving 6 bases unmatched. DNA for the CDR3: TGTGCCACCAGGAGGGACAGGGTTTCCTATGGCTACACCTTC. The encoded protein is CATRRDRVSYGYTF.

V is TRBV28 and J is TRBJ1-6, with TRBD1 matching over 7 bases. This CDR3 is built from 13 residues. Germline V lookup: CDR1 MDHEN, CDR2 SYDVKM. J was trimmed by 10 bases and V by 10 bases; bases with no gene match: 10. The CDR3 DNA follows: TGTGCCATCCTAGACAGGGCCGAATCACCCCTCCACTTT. Protein product: CAILDRAESPLHF.

The genes are TRBV30 and TRBJ1-1; D is perhaps TRBD1 (6 bases). The CDR3 contains 15 residues. CDR1 is GTSNPN and CDR2 is SVGIG in the germline V gene (reference sequence). V was shortened by 4 bases and J by 8 bases, with 23 bases between the two germline ends. CDR3 region: CAWIDQTRPDREAFF. CDR3 coding DNA: TGTGCCTGGATTGACCAGACTAGACCTGACAGGGAAGCTTTCTTT.

The chain combines TRBV9 with TRBJ2-2; tentative D call: TRBD1 (5 bases). Germline CDR1 reads SGDLS; CDR2 reads YYNGEE. With 4 bases removed from V and 7 bases from J, the gap between germline ends came to 17 bases. The CDR3 covers 15 residues. The CDR3 reads CASSPEGALGGELFF. CDR3 in DNA: TGTGCCAGCAGCCCCGAAGGGGCTTTGGGCGGGGAGCTGTTTTTT.

In its sample, this clone was seen once. J is TRBJ2-6 and V is TRBV4-1, with TRBD2 matching over 7 bases. CDR1 MGHRA and CDR2 YSYEKL come from the germline V gene. This CDR3 has 17 amino acids. The ends lost 4 bases at V and 3 bases at J; junction bases unmatched: 9. The CDR3 here is CASSREGLVGGANVLTF. The CDR3, as DNA: TGCGCCAGCAGCCGCGAAGGACTAGTTGGTGGGGCCAACGTCCTGACTTTC.